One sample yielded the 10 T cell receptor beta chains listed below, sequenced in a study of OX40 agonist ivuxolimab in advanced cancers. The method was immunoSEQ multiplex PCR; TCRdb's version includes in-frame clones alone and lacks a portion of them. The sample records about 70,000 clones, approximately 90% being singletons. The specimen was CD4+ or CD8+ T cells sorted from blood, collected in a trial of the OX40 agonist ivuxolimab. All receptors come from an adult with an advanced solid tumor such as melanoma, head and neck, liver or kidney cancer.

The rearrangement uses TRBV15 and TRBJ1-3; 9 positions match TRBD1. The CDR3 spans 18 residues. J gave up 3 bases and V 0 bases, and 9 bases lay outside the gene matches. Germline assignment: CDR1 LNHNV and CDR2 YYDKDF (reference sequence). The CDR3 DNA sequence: TGTGCCACCAGCAGAGATCGACAGGGGGGACAGATTGGAAACACCATATATTTT. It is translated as CATSRDRQGGQIGNTIYF.

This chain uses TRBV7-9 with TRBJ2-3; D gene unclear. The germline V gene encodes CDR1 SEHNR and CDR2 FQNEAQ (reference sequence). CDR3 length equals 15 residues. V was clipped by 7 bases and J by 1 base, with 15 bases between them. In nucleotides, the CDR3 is TGTGCCAGCATCCTCCCCGTTCCCGGCACAGATACGCAGTATTTT. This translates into CASILPVPGTDTQYF.

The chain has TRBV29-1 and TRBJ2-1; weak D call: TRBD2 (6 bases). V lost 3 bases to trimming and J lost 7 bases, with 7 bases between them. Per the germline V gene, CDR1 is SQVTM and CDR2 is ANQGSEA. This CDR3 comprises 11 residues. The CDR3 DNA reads TGCAGCGTTGAGGAGGGGAATGAGCAGTTCTTC. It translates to CSVEEGNEQFF.

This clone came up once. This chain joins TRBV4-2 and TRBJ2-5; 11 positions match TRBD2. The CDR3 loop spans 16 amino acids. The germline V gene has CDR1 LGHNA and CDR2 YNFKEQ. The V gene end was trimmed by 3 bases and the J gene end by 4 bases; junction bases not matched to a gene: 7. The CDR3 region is CASSQALAGGGETQYF. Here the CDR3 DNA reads TGTGCCAGCAGCCAGGCCCTAGCGGGGGGCGGAGAGACCCAGTACTTC.

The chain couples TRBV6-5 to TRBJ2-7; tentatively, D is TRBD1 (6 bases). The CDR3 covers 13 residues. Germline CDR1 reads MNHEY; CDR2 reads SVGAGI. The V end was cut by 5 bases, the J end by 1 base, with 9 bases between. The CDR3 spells CASSRTESYEQYF. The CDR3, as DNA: TGTGCCAGCAGTCGGACAGAATCCTACGAGCAGTACTTC.

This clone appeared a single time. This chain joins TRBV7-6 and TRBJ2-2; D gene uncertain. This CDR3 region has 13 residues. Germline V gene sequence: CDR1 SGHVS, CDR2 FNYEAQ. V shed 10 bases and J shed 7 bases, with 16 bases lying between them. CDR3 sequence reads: CATHPEHNGELFF. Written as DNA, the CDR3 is TGTGCCACCCATCCGGAGCACAACGGGGAGCTGTTTTTT.

In DNA form, the CDR3 reads TGCGCCAGCAGCCAAGTAACAGGGGGCAATCAGCCCCAGCATTTT. Amino acids: CASSQVTGGNQPQHF. This rearrangement joins TRBV4-1 to TRBJ1-5, with 7 positions matching TRBD1. V was clipped by 1 base and J by 2 bases; unmatched bases: 2. This CDR3 is built from 15 residues. The germline gives CDR1 MGHRA, CDR2 YSYEKL.

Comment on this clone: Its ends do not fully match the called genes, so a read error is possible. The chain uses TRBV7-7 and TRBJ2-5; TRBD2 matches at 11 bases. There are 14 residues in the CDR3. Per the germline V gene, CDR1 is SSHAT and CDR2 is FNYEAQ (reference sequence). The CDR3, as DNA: TGTGCTAGCAGCTTTAGCGGGGGGGAGGAGACCCAGTACTTC. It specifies CASSFSGGEETQYF.

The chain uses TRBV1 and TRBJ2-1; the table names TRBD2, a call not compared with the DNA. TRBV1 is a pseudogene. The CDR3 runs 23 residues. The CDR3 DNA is TGCACCAGCAGCCAAGCACCAACACTCCTCCCTAGCGGGGGCCGGAGCTCCTACAATGAGCAGTTCTTC. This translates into CTSSQAPTLLPSGGRSSYNEQFF.

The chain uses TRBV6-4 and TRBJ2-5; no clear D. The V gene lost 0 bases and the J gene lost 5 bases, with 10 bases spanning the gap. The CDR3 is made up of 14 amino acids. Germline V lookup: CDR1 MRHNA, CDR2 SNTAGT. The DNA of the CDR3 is TGTGCCAGCAGTGACTCAGGCAGGCGTGAGACCCAGTACTTC. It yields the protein CASSDSGRRETQYF.